A selection of T cell receptor beta chains follows, all from one sample in a study of blood T cells in healthy people across ages. In TCRdb, the 5' RACE reads were re-called with MiXCR into one record per CDR3 protein. This sample has roughly 410,000 distinct CDR3 sequences, with approximately 51% found just once. Material: blood. These receptors were collected from a man between 60 and 75 years old in good health. The CDR3 runs from the conserved cysteine through the conserved F or W. Each record gives: D gene, J gene, CDR3 length, clone size, V gene, CDR3 DNA, CDR3 protein. A D gene is named only where the DNA matches it firmly. Where a row states a size, it is once, few, many or the class of an expanded clone; other rows omit it.

NA	TRBJ2-5	12	NA	TRBV10-3	TGTGCCATCAGTGAGTCGGGAAATGAGCAGTACTTC	CAISESGNEQYF
TRBD1	TRBJ2-7	14	NA	TRBV20-1	TGCAGTGTTAAGGACAGGGGAATTTCCTACGAGCAGTACTTC	CSVKDRGISYEQYF
NA	TRBJ1-5	13	NA	TRBV6-6	TGTGCCAGCAAGGGCTATGTGGGTCAGCCCCAGCATTTT	CASKGYVGQPQHF
NA	TRBJ1-5	13	NA	TRBV30	TGTGCCTGGTCCGGGGGCGATGCTCAGCCCCAGCATTTT	CAWSGGDAQPQHF
NA	TRBJ2-1	16	few	TRBV11-2	TGTGCCAGCAGCCCCGGCGGTCAGCGGCAAAACAATGAGCAGTTCTTC	CASSPGGQRQNNEQFF
NA	TRBJ2-7	13	few	TRBV9	TGTGCCAGCGGGACGGGCGGGGACTACGAGCAGTACTTC	CASGTGGDYEQYF
NA	TRBJ2-4	14	many	TRBV30	TGTGCCTGGAACCCCGACAGGGCCAAAAACATTCAGTACTTC	CAWNPDRAKNIQYF
NA	TRBJ2-6	15	NA	TRBV6-5	TGTGCCAGCACAGGGCGGTTGGCTGGGGCCAACGTCCTGACTTTC	CASTGRLAGANVLTF
TRBD1	TRBJ2-1	12	few	TRBV18	TGTGCCAGCTCATCGGACAGGGGCGGGGGGTTCTTC	CASSSDRGGGFF
NA	TRBJ1-1	16	NA	TRBV5-1	TGCGCCAGCAGCTTGGACGGCCCTCGGGGGAACACTGAAGCTTTCTTT	CASSLDGPRGNTEAFF
TRBD2	TRBJ2-7	13	NA	TRBV20-1	TGCAGGGCCCTAGCGGGGAGGAGCGACGAGCAGTACTTC	CRALAGRSDEQYF
TRBD2	TRBJ2-3	16	NA	TRBV20-1	TGCAGTGCTACTCCCCTCCAGCGGGGAGTCCCAGATACGCAGTATTTT	CSATPLQRGVPDTQYF
NA	TRBJ2-7	11	NA	TRBV5-1	TGCGCCAGCAACTTGATGGGGGAGCAGTACTTC	CASNLMGEQYF
NA	TRBJ1-4	15	NA	TRBV5-1	TGCGCCAGCAGCTTCGGGACCTCAACTAATGAAAAACTGTTTTTT	CASSFGTSTNEKLFF
NA	TRBJ2-1	14	NA	TRBV20-1	TGCAGTGCTAGGGAACTCGGGACCTACAATGAGCAGTTCTTC	CSARELGTYNEQFF
TRBD2	TRBJ2-3	19	few	TRBV27	TGTGCCAGCAGTTTATTTAACCGTCGGACTAGGAGGGGCACAGATACGCAGTATTTT	CASSLFNRRTRRGTDTQYF
NA	TRBJ1-2	12	few	TRBV30	TGTGCCTGGAGTGTTTCTGGGTTGAGCTACACCTTC	CAWSVSGLSYTF
TRBD1	TRBJ2-7	16	NA	TRBV11-2	TGTGCCAGCAGCGAGACAGGGGCTGTAAAGTTCTACGAGCAGTACTTC	CASSETGAVKFYEQYF
NA	TRBJ2-7	17	NA	TRBV5-1	TGCGCCAGCAGCCAATTAGGTTCCACCAGCTCCTACAATGAGCAGTACTTC	CASSQLGSTSSYNEQYF
NA	TRBJ2-3	18	NA	TRBV6-1	TGTGCCAGCAGTGAATATCAGGGGGGCTACGCTAGCACAGATACGCAGTATTTT	CASSEYQGGYASTDTQYF
TRBD1	TRBJ2-7	17	NA	TRBV28	TGTGCCAGCAGGAATGTAGACATGGGACAGGGGGCCTACGAGCAGTACTTC	CASRNVDMGQGAYEQYF
TRBD2	TRBJ2-1	13	NA	TRBV20-1	TGCAGTGCTAGAGAAAATAATAGCGGGAGACGGTTCTTC	CSARENNSGRRFF
NA	TRBJ2-1	15	NA	TRBV20-1	TGCAGCGCTCCCCCCCCGGCTAGCGCCCTGAATGAGCAGTTCTTC	CSAPPPASALNEQFF
NA	TRBJ1-2	16	NA	TRBV20-1	TGCAGCGCTAGCCCCCTTGACCGACAACCTAACTATGGCTACACCTTC	CSASPLDRQPNYGYTF
NA	TRBJ2-3	13	NA	TRBV6-2/TRBV6-3	TGTGCCAGCAGTTTCCTAGCGTATAGCGCGCAGTATTTT	CASSFLAYSAQYF
TRBD2	TRBJ2-5	14	NA	TRBV29-1	TGCAGCGTTAAAGCGGGGGCGGGCAGGGAGACCCAGTACTTC	CSVKAGAGRETQYF
NA	TRBJ2-5	15	few	TRBV11-1	TGTGCCAGCAGCAGATCTCGGAGACTCCAAGAGACCCAGTACTTC	CASSRSRRLQETQYF
NA	TRBJ2-3	15	NA	TRBV20-1	TGCAGTGCTAGAGATACGGGGGGCCAGAGAGATACGCAGTATTTT	CSARDTGGQRDTQYF
TRBD1	TRBJ1-2	14	NA	TRBV12-3/TRBV12-4	TGTGCCAGCAGTTTAAGACAGGGGCCCGATGGCTACACCTTC	CASSLRQGPDGYTF
NA	TRBJ2-3	16	NA	TRBV24-1	TGTGCCACCAGTGATTTGCTGCCAGGGTCGGAAGATACGCAGTATTTT	CATSDLLPGSEDTQYF
NA	TRBJ2-2	15	NA	TRBV12-3/TRBV12-4	TGTGCCAGCAGTTTTGTCACGGGAGAAACCGGGGAGCTGTTTTTT	CASSFVTGETGELFF
TRBD2	TRBJ2-1	18	many	TRBV20-1	TGCAGTGCTAGAGATTTATTAGCGGGAGATCCAGCCTACAATGAGCAGTTCTTC	CSARDLLAGDPAYNEQFF
TRBD2	TRBJ2-3	14	NA	TRBV10-3	TGTGCCATCAAACGTAGCGGGGATACAGATACGCAGTATTTT	CAIKRSGDTDTQYF
NA	TRBJ2-5	14	NA	TRBV7-2	TGTGCCAGCAGCTTAGTCAGGGCATACAATGAGCAGTACTTC	CASSLVRAYNEQYF
NA	TRBJ2-3	14	NA	TRBV7-2	TGTGCCAGCAGCTGGGGCGGCTTCACAGATACGCAGTATTTT	CASSWGGFTDTQYF
NA	TRBJ2-1	14	NA	TRBV20-1	TGCAGTGCTTCCCCGGGTACATCTTTAAATGAGCAGTTCTTC	CSASPGTSLNEQFF
NA	TRBJ2-5	13	many	TRBV6-2/TRBV6-3	TGTGCCAGCAGTTTACGGGACATAGAGACCCAGTACTTC	CASSLRDIETQYF
NA	TRBJ1-1	13	NA	TRBV5-4	TGTGCCAGCAGCTTTAAGGGGGTACCCGAAGCTTTCTTT	CASSFKGVPEAFF
NA	TRBJ1-2	14	NA	TRBV28	TGTGCCAGCAGTCCTACAACAGGGAACTATGGCTACACCTTC	CASSPTTGNYGYTF
NA	TRBJ1-5	15	many	TRBV6-2/TRBV6-3	TGTGCCAGCAGAGACATGACAAAGGGTGATCAGCCCCAGCATTTT	CASRDMTKGDQPQHF
NA	TRBJ1-5	14	NA	TRBV2	TGTGCCAGCCGGGGTTTAGGGGATGATCAGCCCCAGCATTTT	CASRGLGDDQPQHF
TRBD1	TRBJ2-1	12	once	TRBV6-2/TRBV6-3	TGTGCCAGCAGTACACAGGGGACCAAGCAGTTCTTC	CASSTQGTKQFF
NA	TRBJ2-7	15	NA	TRBV7-8	TGTGCCAGCAGCTTAGCGATGGCGGGACGATACGAGCAGTACTTC	CASSLAMAGRYEQYF
TRBD1	TRBJ2-1	13	NA	TRBV29-1	TGCAGCGTTGTCGGGACAGGTGGCAATGAGCAGTTCTTC	CSVVGTGGNEQFF
NA	TRBJ2-1	14	NA	TRBV20-1	TGCAGTGCTAGGGAGGGTCGGGGCCAACATGAGCAGTTCTTC	CSAREGRGQHEQFF
TRBD2	TRBJ2-1	14	NA	TRBV27	TGTGCCAGCAGTCCAAACGGGAGGGCCAATGAGCAGTTCTTC	CASSPNGRANEQFF
NA	TRBJ2-2	14	few	TRBV20-1	TGCAGTGCTAGAGATGGGTCATCCACCGGGGAGCTGTTTTTT	CSARDGSSTGELFF
NA	TRBJ2-5	14	NA	TRBV3-1	TGTGCCAGCAGCCCCCCCGGGACGGGCCTGCAGCAGTACTTC	CASSPPGTGLQQYF
TRBD2	TRBJ2-7	13	many	TRBV10-2	TGCGCCAGCAAGACTAGCGGGTCCTTCGAGCAGTACTTC	CASKTSGSFEQYF
TRBD2	TRBJ2-7	14	NA	TRBV20-1	TGCAGTGCTAGAGATAATCAGCGGGACCACGAGCAGTACTTC	CSARDNQRDHEQYF
NA	TRBJ2-1	15	NA	TRBV11-1	TGTGCCAGCAGCTTAGCAGGGTTAGTTAGCAATGAGCAGTTCTTC	CASSLAGLVSNEQFF
TRBD2	TRBJ2-3	16	NA	TRBV11-2	TGTGCCAGCAGCTTAGATTCGGCGGGGGTCACAGATACGCAGTATTTT	CASSLDSAGVTDTQYF
NA	TRBJ2-1	14	NA	TRBV5-1	TGCGCCAGCGGATCGACCTCACAGGGCGGTGAGCAGTTCTTC	CASGSTSQGGEQFF
TRBD1	TRBJ2-7	13	NA	TRBV7-2	TGTGCCAGCAGCCAGGGACAGGGGCGCGAGCAGTACTTC	CASSQGQGREQYF
NA	TRBJ2-5	17	NA	TRBV6-1	TGTGCCAGCAGTGCGGTAGGGGACCCACTCCGAGGGGAGACCCAGTACTTC	CASSAVGDPLRGETQYF
NA	TRBJ2-1	16	many	TRBV5-6	TGTGCCAGCGCCCGGGGGTCGGCTTCAGCCTACAATGAGCAGTTCTTC	CASARGSASAYNEQFF
NA	TRBJ2-7	14	NA	TRBV4-3	TGCGCCAGCAGCCAGGAAGCGTGGAATGGCGGGCAGTACTTC	CASSQEAWNGGQYF
NA	TRBJ1-2	11	few	TRBV29-1	TGCAGCGTGGAGGACGGCTATGGCTACACCTTC	CSVEDGYGYTF